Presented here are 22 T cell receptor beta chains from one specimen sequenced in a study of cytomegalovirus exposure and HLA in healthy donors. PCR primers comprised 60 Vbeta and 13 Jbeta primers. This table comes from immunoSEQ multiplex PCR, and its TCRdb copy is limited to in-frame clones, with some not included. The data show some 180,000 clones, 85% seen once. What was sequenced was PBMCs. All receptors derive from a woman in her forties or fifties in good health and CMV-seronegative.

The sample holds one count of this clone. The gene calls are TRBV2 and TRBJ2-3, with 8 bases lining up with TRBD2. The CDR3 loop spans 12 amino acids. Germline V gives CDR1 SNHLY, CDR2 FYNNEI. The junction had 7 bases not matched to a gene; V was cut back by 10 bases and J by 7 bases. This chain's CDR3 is CAISGGSHTQYF. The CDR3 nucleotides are TGTGCCATAAGCGGGGGCTCGCATACGCAGTATTTT.

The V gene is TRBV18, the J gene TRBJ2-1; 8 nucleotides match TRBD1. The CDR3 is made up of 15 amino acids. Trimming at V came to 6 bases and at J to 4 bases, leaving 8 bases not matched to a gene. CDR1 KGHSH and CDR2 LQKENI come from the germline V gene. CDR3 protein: CASSSLGQAYNEQFF. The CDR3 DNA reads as TGTGCCAGCTCTTCCCTGGGACAGGCGTACAATGAGCAGTTCTTC.

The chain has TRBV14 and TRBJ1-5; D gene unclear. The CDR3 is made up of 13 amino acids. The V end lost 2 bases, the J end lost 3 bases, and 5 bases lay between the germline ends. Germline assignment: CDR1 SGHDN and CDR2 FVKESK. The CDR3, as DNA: TGTGCCAGCAGCCAATTTCACAATCAGCCCCAGCATTTT. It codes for CASSQFHNQPQHF.

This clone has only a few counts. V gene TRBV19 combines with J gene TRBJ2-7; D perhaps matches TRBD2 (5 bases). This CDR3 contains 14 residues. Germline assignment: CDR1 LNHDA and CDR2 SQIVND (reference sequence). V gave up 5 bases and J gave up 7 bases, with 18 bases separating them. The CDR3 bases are TGTGCCAGTAGTCCGGCTAGCAACCCCTTGGAGCAGTACTTC. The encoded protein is CASSPASNPLEQYF. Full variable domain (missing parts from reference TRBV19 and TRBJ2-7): DGGITQSPKYLFRKEGQNVTLSCEQNLNHDAMYWYRQDPGQGLRLIYYSQIVNDFQKGDIAEGYSVSREKKESFPLTVTSAQKNPTAFYLCASSPASNPLEQYFGPGTRLTVT.

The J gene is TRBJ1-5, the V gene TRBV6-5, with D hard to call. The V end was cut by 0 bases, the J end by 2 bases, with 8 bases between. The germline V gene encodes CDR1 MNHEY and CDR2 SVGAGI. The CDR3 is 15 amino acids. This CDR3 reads CASSYSRQGNQPQHF. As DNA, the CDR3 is TGTGCCAGCAGTTACTCTCGGCAGGGCAATCAGCCCCAGCATTTT.

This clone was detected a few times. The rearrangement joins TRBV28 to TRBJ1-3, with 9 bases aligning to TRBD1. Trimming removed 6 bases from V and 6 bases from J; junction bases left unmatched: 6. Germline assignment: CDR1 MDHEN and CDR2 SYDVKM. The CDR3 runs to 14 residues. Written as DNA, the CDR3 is TGTGCCAGCAGCTGGACAGGGGTTGCAAACACCATATATTTT. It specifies CASSWTGVANTIYF.

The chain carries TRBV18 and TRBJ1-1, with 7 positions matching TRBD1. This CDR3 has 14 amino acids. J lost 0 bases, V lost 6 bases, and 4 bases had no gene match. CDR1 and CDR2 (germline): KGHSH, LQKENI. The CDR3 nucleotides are TGTGCCAGCTCTCGTGGACAGGTGAACACTGAAGCTTTCTTT. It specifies CASSRGQVNTEAFF.

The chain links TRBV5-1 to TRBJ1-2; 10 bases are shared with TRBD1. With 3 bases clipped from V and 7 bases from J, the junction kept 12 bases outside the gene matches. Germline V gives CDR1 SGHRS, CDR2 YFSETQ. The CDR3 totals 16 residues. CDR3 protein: CASSYHGGTGESGYTF. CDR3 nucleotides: TGCGCCAGCAGCTATCACGGTGGGACAGGGGAATCTGGCTACACCTTC. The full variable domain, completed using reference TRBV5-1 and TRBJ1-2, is KAGVTQTPRYLIKTRGQQVTLSCSPISGHRSVSWYQQTPGQGLQFLFEYFSETQRNKGNFPGRFSGRQFSNSRSEMNVSTLELGDSALYLCASSYHGGTGESGYTFGSGTRLTVV.

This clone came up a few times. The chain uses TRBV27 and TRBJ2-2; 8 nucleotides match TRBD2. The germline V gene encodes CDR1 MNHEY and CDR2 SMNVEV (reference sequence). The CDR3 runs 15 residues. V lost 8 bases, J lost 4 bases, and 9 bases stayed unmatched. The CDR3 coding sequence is TGTGCCAGCTCTTTACGGGAGGGAGGCACCGGGGAGCTGTTTTTT. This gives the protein CASSLREGGTGELFF.

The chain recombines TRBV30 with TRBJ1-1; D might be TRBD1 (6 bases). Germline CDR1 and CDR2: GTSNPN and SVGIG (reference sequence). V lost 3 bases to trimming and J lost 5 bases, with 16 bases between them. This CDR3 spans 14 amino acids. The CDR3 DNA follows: TGTGCCTGGAGCCAGGGGTGGGCGAGTACTGAAGCTTTCTTT. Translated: CAWSQGWASTEAFF.

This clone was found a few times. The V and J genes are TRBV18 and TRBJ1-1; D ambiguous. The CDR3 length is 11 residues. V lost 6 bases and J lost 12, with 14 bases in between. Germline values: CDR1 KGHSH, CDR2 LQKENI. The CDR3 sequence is CASSAARLTFF. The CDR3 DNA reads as TGTGCCAGCTCGGCGGCCCGTTTAACTTTCTTT.

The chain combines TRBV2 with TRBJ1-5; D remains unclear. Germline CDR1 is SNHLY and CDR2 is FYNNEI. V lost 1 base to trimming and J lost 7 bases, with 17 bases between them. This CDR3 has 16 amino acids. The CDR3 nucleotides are TGTGCCAGCAGTGAAGAGGGTGCGGGTTTTAGGCAGCCCCAGCATTTT. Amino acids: CASSEEGAGFRQPQHF. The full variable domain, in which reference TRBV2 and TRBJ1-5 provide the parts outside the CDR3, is EPEVTQTPSHQVTQMGQEVILRCVPISNHLYFYWYRQILGQKVEFLVSFYNNEISEKSEIFDDQFSVERPDGSNFTLKIRSTKLEDSAMYFCASSEEGAGFRQPQHFGDGTRLSIL.

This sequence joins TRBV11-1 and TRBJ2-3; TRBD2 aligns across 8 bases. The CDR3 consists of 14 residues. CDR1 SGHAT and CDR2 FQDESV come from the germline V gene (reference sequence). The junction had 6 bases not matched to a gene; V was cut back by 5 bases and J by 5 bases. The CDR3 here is CASSPSGGGDTQYF. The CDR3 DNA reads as TGTGCCAGCAGCCCAAGCGGGGGCGGAGATACGCAGTATTTT.

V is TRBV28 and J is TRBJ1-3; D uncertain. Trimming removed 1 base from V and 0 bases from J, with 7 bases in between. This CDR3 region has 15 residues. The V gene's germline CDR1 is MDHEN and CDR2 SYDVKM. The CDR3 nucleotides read TGTGCCAGCAGTTTATACGGGTACTCTGGAAACACCATATATTTT. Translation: CASSLYGYSGNTIYF.

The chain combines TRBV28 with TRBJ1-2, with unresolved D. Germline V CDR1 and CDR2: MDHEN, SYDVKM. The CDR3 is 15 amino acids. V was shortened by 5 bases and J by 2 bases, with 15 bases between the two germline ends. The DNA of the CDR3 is TGTGCCAGCAGTACCCCTGCAGGATACAACTATGGCTACACCTTC. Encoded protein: CASSTPAGYNYGYTF.

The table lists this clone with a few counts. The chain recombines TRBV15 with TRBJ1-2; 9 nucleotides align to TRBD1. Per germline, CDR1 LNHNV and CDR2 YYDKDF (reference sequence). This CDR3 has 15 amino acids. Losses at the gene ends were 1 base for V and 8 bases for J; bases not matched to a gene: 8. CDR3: CATSRADRGAGGYTF. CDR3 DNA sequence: TGTGCCACCAGCAGAGCGGACAGGGGAGCGGGGGGCTACACCTTC.

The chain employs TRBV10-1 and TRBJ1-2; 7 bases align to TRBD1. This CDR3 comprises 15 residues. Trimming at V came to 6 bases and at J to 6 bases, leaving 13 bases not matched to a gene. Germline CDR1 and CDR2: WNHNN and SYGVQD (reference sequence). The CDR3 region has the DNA TGCGCCAGCAGCTTTACTACGACAGGGCGACATGGCTACACCTTC. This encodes CASSFTTTGRHGYTF.

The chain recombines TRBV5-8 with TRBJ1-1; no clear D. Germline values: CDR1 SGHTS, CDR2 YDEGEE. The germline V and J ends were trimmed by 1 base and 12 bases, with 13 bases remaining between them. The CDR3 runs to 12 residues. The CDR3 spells CASSLMRVGTFF. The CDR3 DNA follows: TGTGCCAGCAGCTTGATGCGGGTAGGAACTTTCTTT.

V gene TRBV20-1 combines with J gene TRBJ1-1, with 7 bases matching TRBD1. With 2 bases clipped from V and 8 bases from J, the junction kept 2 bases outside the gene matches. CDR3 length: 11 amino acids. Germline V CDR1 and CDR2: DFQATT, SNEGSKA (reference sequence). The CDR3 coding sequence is TGCAGTGCTAGAAGGGACAGAGAAGCTTTCTTT. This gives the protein CSARRDREAFF.

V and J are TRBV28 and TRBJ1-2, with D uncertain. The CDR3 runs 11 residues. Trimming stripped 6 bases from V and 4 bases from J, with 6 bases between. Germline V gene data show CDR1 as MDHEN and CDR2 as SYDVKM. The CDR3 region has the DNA TGTGCCAGCAGAACAGCCTATGGCTACACCTTC. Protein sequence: CASRTAYGYTF.

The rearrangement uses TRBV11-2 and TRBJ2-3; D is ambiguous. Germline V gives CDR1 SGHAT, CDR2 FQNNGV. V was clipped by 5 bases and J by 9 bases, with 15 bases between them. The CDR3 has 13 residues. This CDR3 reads CASSQIAGYTQYF. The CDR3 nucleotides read TGTGCCAGCAGCCAAATAGCTGGGTACACGCAGTATTTT.

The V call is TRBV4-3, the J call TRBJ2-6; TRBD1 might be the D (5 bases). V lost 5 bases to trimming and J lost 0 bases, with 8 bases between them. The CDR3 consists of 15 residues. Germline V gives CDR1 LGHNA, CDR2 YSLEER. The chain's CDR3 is CASSDDSSGANVLTF. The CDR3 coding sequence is TGCGCCAGCAGCGACGACAGCTCTGGGGCCAACGTCCTGACTTTC.